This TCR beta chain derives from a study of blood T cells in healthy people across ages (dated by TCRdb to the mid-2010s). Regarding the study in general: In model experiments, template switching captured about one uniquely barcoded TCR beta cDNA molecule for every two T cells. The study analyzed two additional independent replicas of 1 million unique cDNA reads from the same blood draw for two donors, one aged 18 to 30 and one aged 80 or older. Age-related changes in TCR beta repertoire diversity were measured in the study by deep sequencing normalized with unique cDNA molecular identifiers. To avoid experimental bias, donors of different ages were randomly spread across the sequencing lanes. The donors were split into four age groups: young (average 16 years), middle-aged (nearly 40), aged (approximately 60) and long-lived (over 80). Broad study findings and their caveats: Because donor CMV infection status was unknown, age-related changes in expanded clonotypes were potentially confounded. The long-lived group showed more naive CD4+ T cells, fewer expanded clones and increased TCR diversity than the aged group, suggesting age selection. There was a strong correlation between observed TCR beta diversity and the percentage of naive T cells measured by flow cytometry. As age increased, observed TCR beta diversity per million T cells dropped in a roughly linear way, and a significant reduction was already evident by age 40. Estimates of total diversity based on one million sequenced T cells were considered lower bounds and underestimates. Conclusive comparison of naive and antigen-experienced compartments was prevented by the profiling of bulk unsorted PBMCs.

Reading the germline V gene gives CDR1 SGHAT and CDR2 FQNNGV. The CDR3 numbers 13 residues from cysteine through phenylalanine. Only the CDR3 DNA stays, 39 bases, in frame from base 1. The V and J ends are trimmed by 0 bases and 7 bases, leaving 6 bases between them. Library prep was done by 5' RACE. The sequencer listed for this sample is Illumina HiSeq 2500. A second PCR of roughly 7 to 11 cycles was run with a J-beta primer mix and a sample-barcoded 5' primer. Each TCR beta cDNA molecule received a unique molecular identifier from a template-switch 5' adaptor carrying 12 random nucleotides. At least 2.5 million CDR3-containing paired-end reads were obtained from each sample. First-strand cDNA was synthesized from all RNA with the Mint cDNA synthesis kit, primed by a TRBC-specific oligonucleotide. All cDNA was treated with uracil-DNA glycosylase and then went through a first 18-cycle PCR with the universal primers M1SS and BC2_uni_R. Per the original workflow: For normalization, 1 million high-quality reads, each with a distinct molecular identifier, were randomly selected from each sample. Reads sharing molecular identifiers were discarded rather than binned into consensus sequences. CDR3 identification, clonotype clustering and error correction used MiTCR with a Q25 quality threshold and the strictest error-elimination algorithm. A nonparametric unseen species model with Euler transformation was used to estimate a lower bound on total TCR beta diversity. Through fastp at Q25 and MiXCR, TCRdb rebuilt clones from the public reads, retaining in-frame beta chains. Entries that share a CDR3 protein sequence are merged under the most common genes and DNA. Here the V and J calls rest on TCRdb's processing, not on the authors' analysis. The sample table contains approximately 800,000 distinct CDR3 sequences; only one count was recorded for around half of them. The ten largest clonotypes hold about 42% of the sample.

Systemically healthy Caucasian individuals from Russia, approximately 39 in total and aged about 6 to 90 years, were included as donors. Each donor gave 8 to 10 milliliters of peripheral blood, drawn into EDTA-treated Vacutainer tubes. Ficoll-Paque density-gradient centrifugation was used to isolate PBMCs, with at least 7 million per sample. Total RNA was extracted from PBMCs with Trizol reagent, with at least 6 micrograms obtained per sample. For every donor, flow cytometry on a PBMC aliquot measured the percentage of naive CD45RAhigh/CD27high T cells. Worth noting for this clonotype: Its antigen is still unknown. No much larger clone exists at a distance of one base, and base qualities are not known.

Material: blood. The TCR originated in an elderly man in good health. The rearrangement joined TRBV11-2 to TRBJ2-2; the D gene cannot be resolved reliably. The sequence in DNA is TGTGCCAGCAGCTTAGATTCTATCGGGGAGCTGTTTTTT. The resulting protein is CASSLDSIGELFF.